This is a list of T cell receptor beta chains from one sample in a study of blood T cell repertoires in COVID-19. The protocol was immunoSEQ multiplex PCR, while the TCRdb copy is restricted to in-frame clones and leaves out a portion. The sample carries around 140,000 clones, about 81% recorded once. Sequencing was done on a sample of PBMCs or T cells enriched from blood (not recorded which). These receptor sequences come from a man between 40 and 49 years old with acute COVID-19. Both conserved end residues are part of each CDR3. A D gene is named only where the DNA matches it firmly. Size is omitted from some rows. Given values are once, few, many or a class for expanded clones.

d_gene	j_gene	v_gene	abundance	CDR3nt	CDR3aa
TRBD1	TRBJ2-2	TRBV5-1	medium-sized	TGCGCCAGCAGCGACCGGGACAGGGACACCGGGGAGCTGTTTTTT	CASSDRDRDTGELFF
.	TRBJ1-1	TRBV19	.	TGTGCCAGTACTCTCAGGGGGAACACTGAAGCTTTCTTT	CASTLRGNTEAFF
.	TRBJ2-4	TRBV2	.	TGTGCCAGCAAGAGCGGTACCATAGCCAAAAACATTCAGTACTTC	CASKSGTIAKNIQYF
.	TRBJ2-3	TRBV27	few	TGTGCCAGCAGACTGCAGGGAACAGATACGCAGTATTTT	CASRLQGTDTQYF
.	TRBJ1-3	TRBV10-1	.	TGCGCCAGCAGAGCCCAAGGGGGTAAGGTCTCTGGAAACACCATATATTTT	CASRAQGGKVSGNTIYF
.	TRBJ1-4	TRBV7-8	.	TGTGCCAGCAGCTTAGTCCTTAGTAGTGAAAAACTGTTTTTT	CASSLVLSSEKLFF
TRBD2	TRBJ2-3	TRBV7-2	.	TGTGCCAGCAGCCTTCAGACTAGCGGGAAAGGTGATACGCAGTATTTT	CASSLQTSGKGDTQYF
TRBD1	TRBJ1-1	TRBV10-3	.	TGTGCCACCTACCCGGGACAGGGGGGAGGCGGAGGTGAAGCTTTCTTT	CATYPGQGGGGGEAFF
.	TRBJ1-1	TRBV6-1	.	TGTGCCAGCAGTGAGTATGCGAGGGACACTGAAGCTTTCTTT	CASSEYARDTEAFF
TRBD1	TRBJ1-2	TRBV30	.	TGTGCCTGGAGTGTACGGCGGGGGACAGGGAACTATGGCTACACCTTC	CAWSVRRGTGNYGYTF
.	TRBJ2-7	TRBV20-1	.	TGCAGTTCCCTTTTAGCCTACGAGCAGTACTTC	CSSLLAYEQYF
TRBD1	TRBJ1-5	TRBV7-4	.	TGTGCCAGCAGCCCTATGGGACAGGGGGGTCATAGCAATCAGCCCCAGCATTTT	CASSPMGQGGHSNQPQHF
.	TRBJ1-1	TRBV2	.	TGTGCCAGCAGTGGGTCCGGGGGCACTGAAGCTTTCTTT	CASSGSGGTEAFF
TRBD2	TRBJ2-3	TRBV10-3	once	TGTGCCATCAGGAGCGCCGGGACTAGCGGGTTCTCCTCTAGCACAGATACGCAGTATTTT	CAIRSAGTSGFSSSTDTQYF
TRBD1	TRBJ2-6	TRBV5-1	.	TGCGCCAGCAGCTCCCAACCCCTCGGGACAGGGACCTCTGGGGCCAACGTCCTGACTTTC	CASSSQPLGTGTSGANVLTF
TRBD1	TRBJ1-1	TRBV27	.	TGTGCCAGCAGTTTATCCGCAGGGGGTGGCACTGAAGCTTTCTTT	CASSLSAGGGTEAFF
.	TRBJ2-3	TRBV6-5	.	TGTGCCAGCAGGTCGTCCCCGGGAAGCACAGATACGCAGTATTTT	CASRSSPGSTDTQYF
.	TRBJ1-5	TRBV4-1	once	TGCGCCAGCAGCCAAGAGTATACTTTTAGCAATCAGCCCCAGCATTTT	CASSQEYTFSNQPQHF
.	TRBJ1-2	TRBV27	.	TGTGCCAGCGGAACTCAGGGTTATGGCTACACCTTC	CASGTQGYGYTF
TRBD1	TRBJ1-2	TRBV28	.	TGTGCCAGCAGTTTAGGGGGACAGACTTATGGCTACACCTTC	CASSLGGQTYGYTF
TRBD2	TRBJ2-2	TRBV5-1	once	TGCGCCAGCATCCGGGGGGACACCGGGGAGCTGTTTTTT	CASIRGDTGELFF
TRBD1	TRBJ1-2	TRBV15	.	TGTGCCACCAGCAGAGATACGAGGGGGCAAGATGGCTACACCTTC	CATSRDTRGQDGYTF
.	TRBJ2-1	TRBV24-1	.	TGTGCCACCAGTGCCTCAGGTTTATTATATGGTGAGCAGTTCTTC	CATSASGLLYGEQFF
.	TRBJ2-7	TRBV2	.	TGTGCCAGCAGCGTAGGACTGACACCTTCCGAGCAGTACTTC	CASSVGLTPSEQYF
.	TRBJ1-4	TRBV28	.	TGTGCCAGCAGTTCCTTCGGGAGGTCACTGTTTTTT	CASSSFGRSLFF
TRBD1	TRBJ1-2	TRBV19	.	TGTGCCAGTAGTATAGGGGGACAGGGGCTCGTGAACTATGGCTACACCTTC	CASSIGGQGLVNYGYTF
.	TRBJ2-3	TRBV2	.	TGTGCCAGCAGTGAAGGGCTTTCCACAGATACGCAGTATTTT	CASSEGLSTDTQYF
.	TRBJ2-7	TRBV2	.	TGTGCCAGCCTAACCCCAAGCTACGAGCAGTACTTC	CASLTPSYEQYF
TRBD1	TRBJ1-1	TRBV9	.	TGTGCCAGCAGCGCGGGACAGGCGAACACTGAAGCTTTCTTT	CASSAGQANTEAFF
.	TRBJ2-7	TRBV21-1	.	TGTGCCAGCAGCCCTCGCACTTTCTACGAGCAGTACTTC	CASSPRTFYEQYF
.	TRBJ1-4	TRBV5-1	.	TGCGCCAGCAGCTTGGAACAGACAGTTGGAGAAAAACTGTTTTTT	CASSLEQTVGEKLFF
.	TRBJ2-4	TRBV25-1	.	TGTGCCAGCATGGGCACAGCCAAAAACATTCAGTACTTC	CASMGTAKNIQYF
.	TRBJ1-1	TRBV11-2	.	TGTGCCAGCAACTCCCTCCCAAACACTGAAGCTTTCTTT	CASNSLPNTEAFF
TRBD1	TRBJ1-2	TRBV2	.	TGTGCCAGCAGTGAAACCGGAGGGGGCCAGGGTGGCTACACCTTC	CASSETGGGQGGYTF
.	TRBJ2-2	TRBV27	.	TGTGCCAGCAGTTTTGAAGGGGGCGGGGAGCTGTTTTTT	CASSFEGGGELFF
TRBD2	TRBJ2-3	TRBV2	.	TGTGCCAGCAGTGAAGAGACTAGCGGGAGCTCGGATACGCAGTATTTT	CASSEETSGSSDTQYF
.	TRBJ2-1	TRBV11-3	.	TGTGCCAGCAGCCGGGGGGCGGGCAATGAGCAGTTCTTC	CASSRGAGNEQFF
.	TRBJ2-1	TRBV15	.	TGTGCCACCAGCAGAGGAGGGATCGATGAGCAGTTCTTC	CATSRGGIDEQFF
TRBD2	TRBJ2-1	TRBV6-1	few	TGTGCCAGCAGTAAAGGGTTACTAGCGGGAGGAGGGTCCCAGCAGTTCTTC	CASSKGLLAGGGSQQFF
TRBD1	TRBJ1-1	TRBV4-2	.	TGTGCCAGCAGCCAAGAAGGACAGGGAGAAACTGAAGCTTTCTTT	CASSQEGQGETEAFF
TRBD1	TRBJ1-6	TRBV3-1/TRBV3-2	.	TGTGCCAGCAGCCAAGATTCAGGACAGGGCCTCTATAATTCACCCCTCCACTTT	CASSQDSGQGLYNSPLHF
TRBD1	TRBJ1-1	TRBV9	.	TGTGCCAGCAGCGCTCAGGGGGAAGGCACTGAAGCTTTCTTT	CASSAQGEGTEAFF